One and the same sample provided the 9 T cell receptor beta chains below, sequenced in a study of T-cell reconstitution after alpha-beta-depleted transplantation in children (dated by TCRdb to between 2015 and 2016). Libraries were built with PCR. The data were produced on an Illumina HiSeq 2500. To normalize quantification of the TCRbeta repertoire, the TCR libraries were built with molecular barcoding that relied on unique molecular identifiers. TCRdb itself trimmed the public reads at Q25 with fastp, ran MiXCR and retained productive beta chains. Rows with a matching CDR3 protein are joined into one entry that keeps the most common DNA and genes. The sample table lists about 980,000 distinct CDR3 sequences, around 30% of them with a count of one. The ten largest make up around 30% of the sample. Read against the paper, the sample's treatment or condition label means: allogeneic hematopoietic cell transplantation with graft depleted of TCRalphabeta T cells and CD19 B cells.

The sample here was PBMCs, mostly from graft donor cells, taken 360 days after TCRalphabeta/CD19-depleted stem cell transplant. The receptor source for this set is a boy under two years old who had a stem cell transplant for SCID, so the T cells may come from the graft donor.

This chain links TRBV29-1 with TRBJ2-5, with 8 bases identical to TRBD1. This CDR3 has 15 residues. Germline V gene data show CDR1 as SQVTM and CDR2 as ANQGSEA. Trimming took 6 bases from V and 4 from J; bases not matched to a gene: 13. As DNA, the CDR3 is TGCAGCGTGGTACCGTGGGACAGGACGAGAGAGACCCAGTACTTC. It is translated as CSVVPWDRTRETQYF.

V is TRBV10-3 and J is TRBJ2-7; 9 nucleotides align to TRBD2. Trimming removed 3 bases from V and 4 bases from J; junction bases left unmatched: 10. Germline-derived CDR1 and CDR2 are ENHRY and SYGVKD. The CDR3 totals 16 residues. The CDR3 DNA reads as TGTGCCATCAGTGACCCCGGCTCGGGACTAGCATACGAGCAGTACTTC. Amino acids: CAISDPGSGLAYEQYF.

J is TRBJ2-5 and V is TRBV20-1, with TRBD2 matching over 14 bases. Germline CDR1 DFQATT, CDR2 SNEGSKA (reference sequence). CDR3 size: 16 residues. J was trimmed by 2 bases and V by 0 bases; bases with no gene match: 2. DNA for the CDR3: TGCAGTGCTAGAGACCGACTAGCGGGGGGGCAAGAGACCCAGTACTTC. This translates into CSARDRLAGGQETQYF.

The chain recombines TRBV13 with TRBJ1-1; perhaps TRBD1 as D (6 bases). Germline lookup yields CDR1 PRHDT and CDR2 FYEKMQ (reference sequence). The CDR3 loop spans 15 amino acids. Trimming stripped 5 bases from V and 1 base from J, with 14 bases between. This chain's CDR3 is CASSGAGARNTEAFF. The CDR3 DNA follows: TGTGCCAGCAGCGGCGCGGGGGCTAGGAACACTGAAGCTTTCTTT.

This clonotype was counted a few times. The chain has TRBV12-5 and TRBJ2-7; D gene ambiguous. The CDR3 sequence is 14 residues long. Germline loops: CDR1 LGHNT, CDR2 FRNRAP. V lost 1 base and J 3 bases, leaving 10 bases between the germline ends. Here the CDR3 DNA reads TGTGCTAGTGGTTTGGCTTACATAAGCTACGAGCAGTACTTC. Translating gives CASGLAYISYEQYF.

In its sample, this clonotype was seen a few times. This chain uses TRBV4-2 with TRBJ2-7; D is tentatively TRBD1 or TRBD2 (5 bases each). The V gene's germline CDR1 is LGHNA and CDR2 YNFKEQ. This CDR3 is built from 15 residues. The V and J ends lost 1 base and 4 bases respectively, with 14 bases between them. CDR3 protein: CASSQGGNRWYEQYF. The CDR3 region has the DNA TGTGCCAGCAGCCAAGGAGGGAACAGGTGGTACGAGCAGTACTTC.

The chain employs TRBV11-2 and TRBJ2-5; 13 nucleotides align to TRBD2. The germline CDR1 and CDR2 sequences are SGHAT and FQNNGV. The CDR3 is 19 residues long. V trimming: 4 bases; J trimming: 5 bases; junction bases outside the gene matches: 16. Written as DNA, the CDR3 is TGTGCCAGCAGCTCACGCAGAGCACTAGCGGGGGGGCCACGGGAGACCCAGTACTTC. It codes for CASSSRRALAGGPRETQYF.

The gene calls are TRBV11-2 and TRBJ2-5; TRBD1 matches at 9 bases. The V segment lost 4 bases and the J segment 2 bases; nucleotides outside the gene matches: 11. The germline V gene encodes CDR1 SGHAT and CDR2 FQNNGV. CDR3 length: 17 residues. For the CDR3, the DNA is TGTGCCAGCAGCTCCCAGGGACAGGGAGGTCTTCAAGAGACCCAGTACTTC. It translates to CASSSQGQGGLQETQYF.

The chain combines TRBV4-3 with TRBJ2-1, with D possibly being TRBD2 (5 bases). Germline loops: CDR1 LGHNA, CDR2 YSLEER. Trimming took 1 base from V and 8 from J, leaving 12 bases between them. The CDR3 has 14 residues. CDR3 DNA sequence: TGCGCCAGCAGCCAAGGAAGGACTTGGTATGAGCAGTTCTTC. Translating gives CASSQGRTWYEQFF.